This T cell receptor beta chain stems from a study of blood T cell repertoires in COVID-19. Study-level background: The origin of the acute and convalescent COVID-19 samples was the United States, Italy and Spain.

This clone was seen just once. V was shortened by 7 bases and J by 4 bases, with 16 bases between the two germline ends. The CDR3 is 14 amino acids. From germline, CDR1 is MNHEY and CDR2 SMNVEV (reference sequence). Authors' methods: Counts of nucleated cells, estimated from reference gene primer amplification, were obtained. Sequenced by immunoSEQ multiplex PCR; TCRdb stores in-frame clones only, minus some. V and J calls and clone size follow that table, whereas D and trimming were derived from the DNA. The sample holds 90,000 to 120,000 clones; roughly 90% are singletons and the top ten take 4.5% to 5%.

This chain uses TRBV27 with TRBJ1-1; D may be TRBD1 (5 bases). The sequencing input was peripheral blood. This sequence was found in a man between 40 and 49 years old with active or convalescent COVID-19. The CDR3 sequence is CASNPRGAGTEAFF. The CDR3 DNA reads TGTGCCAGCAACCCAAGGGGCGCCGGCACTGAAGCTTTCTTT.